The rows below give T cell receptor beta chains drawn from one sample of a study of identical twins. TCRdb called the 5' RACE reads again in MiXCR, with one record for every CDR3 protein. This sample has approximately 690,000 distinct CDR3 sequences; around 6.1% occur once, and the top ten carry roughly 1.8%. The material sequenced was naive T cells sorted from blood. The origin of the receptors is a man in his late teens or twenties in good health. The CDR3 runs from the conserved cysteine through the conserved F or W. A D gene is named only where the DNA matches it firmly. For some rows the clone size is stated as once, few or many, or as a class when expanded; others skip it.

cdr3_nt	cdr3_aa	v_call	d_call	clone_size	j_call
TGCAGCGTTGAAAGACTCGACAGGCAAGAGACCCAGTACTTC	CSVERLDRQETQYF	TRBV29-1	-	many	TRBJ2-5
TGCAGCGTAGGACCGAACTCCTACGAGCAGTACTTC	CSVGPNSYEQYF	TRBV29-1	-	many	TRBJ2-7
TGTGCCAGCAGCGTAGAGAACCGCCTAGAGCACGGGGAGCTGTTTTTT	CASSVENRLEHGELFF	TRBV9	-	many	TRBJ2-2
TGTGCCAGCAGCATTGGACAGGCCGATAATTCACCCCTCCACTTT	CASSIGQADNSPLHF	TRBV7-9	TRBD1	-	TRBJ1-6
TGTGCCAGTAGTATTGGAGGGCCAGAGCAGTTCTTC	CASSIGGPEQFF	TRBV19	-	few	TRBJ2-1
TGTGCCAGCAGCGAAGGGGTTGGGGAAAAACTGTTTTTT	CASSEGVGEKLFF	TRBV9	-	many	TRBJ1-4
TGTGCCAGCAGCTTAGCGCCCACTACCACCGGGGAGCTGTTTTTT	CASSLAPTTTGELFF	TRBV7-2	-	many	TRBJ2-2
TGTGCCAGCAAGCGAACAGGAGATACGCAGTATTTT	CASKRTGDTQYF	TRBV7-8	-	-	TRBJ2-3
TGCAGCGTTGATAGAGTGGATGAGCAGTTCTTC	CSVDRVDEQFF	TRBV29-1	-	few	TRBJ2-1
TGCGCCAGCCTACGGGGACTTTCAACGGCGGAGACCCAGTACTTC	CASLRGLSTAETQYF	TRBV5-1	-	many	TRBJ2-5
TGTGCCAGCAGCCCCCGTCCCAATCAGCCCCAGCATTTT	CASSPRPNQPQHF	TRBV7-2	-	few	TRBJ1-5
TGCAGTGCCGCGGGACCGCGGCCCGAAAAACTGTTTTTT	CSAAGPRPEKLFF	TRBV20-1	-	many	TRBJ1-4
TGTGCCAGCAGTGGGCCCAATGTGACAGATTTCTACAATGAGCAGTTCTTC	CASSGPNVTDFYNEQFF	TRBV6-4	-	few	TRBJ2-1
TGTGCCAGCAGTTACTCCGGGGTCTTGGCGGCTTTCTTT	CASSYSGVLAAFF	TRBV6-2/TRBV6-3	-	few	TRBJ1-1
TGCGCCAGCAGCCAATTACCCGGGCAGCTGATGTACTTC	CASSQLPGQLMYF	TRBV4-3	-	-	TRBJ2-7
TGTGCCAGCAGTTTCGTTAGCGGGAGGAACAATGAGCAGTTCTTC	CASSFVSGRNNEQFF	TRBV12-3/TRBV12-4	TRBD2	many	TRBJ2-1
TGTGCTAGTGGTTTGGTTGGGGGGCCGGACAATGAGCAGTTCTTC	CASGLVGGPDNEQFF	TRBV12-5	-	-	TRBJ2-1
TGTGCCATCAGTGAGTCCTTCAAACAGACAGATACGCAGTATTTT	CAISESFKQTDTQYF	TRBV10-3	-	many	TRBJ2-3
TGTGCCAGCAGCCAAGGTGTGGACAGGGGATACGCCGGGGAGCTGTTTTTT	CASSQGVDRGYAGELFF	TRBV4-2	TRBD1	many	TRBJ2-2
TGTGCCAGCAGCTTAGCTCGCGAGGATGAGCAGTTCTTC	CASSLAREDEQFF	TRBV7-2	-	-	TRBJ2-1
TGTGCCAGCAGTGGACTAGCGGGAGTGACAGATACGCAGTATTTT	CASSGLAGVTDTQYF	TRBV12-3/TRBV12-4	TRBD2	many	TRBJ2-3
TGTGCCAGCAGTTTATCGGCAGGGCAGGAGGATACGCAGTATTTT	CASSLSAGQEDTQYF	TRBV28	-	many	TRBJ2-3
TGTGCCAGCAGCCCCCGGTGGGGCGGGGGCACTGAAGCTTTCTTT	CASSPRWGGGTEAFF	TRBV3-1	-	many	TRBJ1-1
TGTGCCAGCAGTGAAGAGGGACTAGGTTTTAATGAGCAGTTCTTC	CASSEEGLGFNEQFF	TRBV6-1	TRBD2	few	TRBJ2-1
TGTGCCAGCAGTTTCAAGCGGGACAACTACGAGCAGTACTTC	CASSFKRDNYEQYF	TRBV27	-	many	TRBJ2-7
TGTGCCAGCAGTTTCGACAGCAAAAACATTCAGTACTTC	CASSFDSKNIQYF	TRBV27	-	many	TRBJ2-4
TGTGCCAGCAGTTTAGATCTAGGATCGGCGGGGCGCACAGATACGCAGTATTTT	CASSLDLGSAGRTDTQYF	TRBV12-3/TRBV12-4	-	many	TRBJ2-3
TGCAGCGTTGGTCTCTGGGGCGGGGGTCACAATGAGCAGTTCTTC	CSVGLWGGGHNEQFF	TRBV29-1	TRBD2	many	TRBJ2-1
TGCAGTGCCAACAAGGACGGACAAGAGACCCAGTACTTC	CSANKDGQETQYF	TRBV20-1	-	-	TRBJ2-5